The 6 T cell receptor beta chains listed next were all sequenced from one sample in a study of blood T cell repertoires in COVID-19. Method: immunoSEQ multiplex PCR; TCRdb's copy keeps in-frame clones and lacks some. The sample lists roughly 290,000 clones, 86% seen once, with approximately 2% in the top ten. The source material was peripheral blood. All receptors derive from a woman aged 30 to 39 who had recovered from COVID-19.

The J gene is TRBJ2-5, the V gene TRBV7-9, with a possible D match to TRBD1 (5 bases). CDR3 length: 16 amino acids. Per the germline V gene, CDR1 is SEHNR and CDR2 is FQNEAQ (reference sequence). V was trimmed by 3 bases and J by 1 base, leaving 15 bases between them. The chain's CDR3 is CASSFVDQGGQETQYF. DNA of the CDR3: TGTGCCAGCAGCTTCGTGGACCAGGGCGGCCAAGAGACCCAGTACTTC.

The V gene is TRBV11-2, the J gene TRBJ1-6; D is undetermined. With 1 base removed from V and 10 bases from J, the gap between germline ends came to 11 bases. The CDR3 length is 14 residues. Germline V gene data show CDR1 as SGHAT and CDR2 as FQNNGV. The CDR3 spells CASSLGLEISPLHF. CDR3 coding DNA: TGTGCCAGCAGCTTAGGGTTAGAGATATCACCCCTCCACTTT.

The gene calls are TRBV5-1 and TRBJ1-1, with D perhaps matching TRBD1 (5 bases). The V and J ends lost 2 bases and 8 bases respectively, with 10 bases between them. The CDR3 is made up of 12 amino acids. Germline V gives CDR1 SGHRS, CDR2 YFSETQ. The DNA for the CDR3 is TGCGCCAGCAGCTTCGCGGGGGAGGAAGCTTTCTTT. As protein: CASSFAGEEAFF.

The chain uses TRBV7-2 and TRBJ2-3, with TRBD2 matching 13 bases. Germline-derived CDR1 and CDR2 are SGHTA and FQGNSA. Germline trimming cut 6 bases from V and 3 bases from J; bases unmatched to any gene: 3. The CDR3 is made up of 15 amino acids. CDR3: CASRTSGGYTDTQYF. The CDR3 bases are TGTGCCAGCAGGACTAGCGGGGGGTATACAGATACGCAGTATTTT. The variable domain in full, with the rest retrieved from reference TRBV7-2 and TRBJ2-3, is GAGVSQSPSNKVTEKGKDVELRCDPISGHTALYWYRQSLGQGLEFLIYFQGNSAPDKSGLPSDRFSAERTGGSVSTLTIQRTQQEDSAVYLCASRTSGGYTDTQYFGPGTRLTVL.

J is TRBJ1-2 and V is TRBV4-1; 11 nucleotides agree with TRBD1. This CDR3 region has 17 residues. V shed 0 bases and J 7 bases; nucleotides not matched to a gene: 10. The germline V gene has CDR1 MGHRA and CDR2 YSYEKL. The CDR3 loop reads CASSQDRRDRGSIGYTF. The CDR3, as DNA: TGCGCCAGCAGCCAAGATCGTCGGGACAGGGGGAGTATTGGCTACACCTTC.

CDR3 sequence (DNA): TGTGCCAGCAGTTTCGACAGGGAATCCGCCGGTGCCACCTTC. It is translated as CASSFDRESAGATF. The chain couples TRBV27 to TRBJ1-2; 7 positions match TRBD1. CDR1 is MNHEY, CDR2 SMNVEV, per germline (reference sequence). This CDR3 contains 14 residues. V trimming: 3 bases; J trimming: 13 bases; junction bases outside the gene matches: 14.